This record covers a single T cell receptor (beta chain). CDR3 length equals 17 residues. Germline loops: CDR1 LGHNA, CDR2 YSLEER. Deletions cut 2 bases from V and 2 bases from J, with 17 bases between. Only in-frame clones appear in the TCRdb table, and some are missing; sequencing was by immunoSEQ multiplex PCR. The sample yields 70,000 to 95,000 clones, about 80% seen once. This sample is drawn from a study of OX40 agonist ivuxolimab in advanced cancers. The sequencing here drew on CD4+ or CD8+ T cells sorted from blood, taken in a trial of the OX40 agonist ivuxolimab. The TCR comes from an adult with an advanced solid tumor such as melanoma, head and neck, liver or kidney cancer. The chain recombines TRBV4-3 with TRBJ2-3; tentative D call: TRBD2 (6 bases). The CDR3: CASSQYTSWGNTDTQYF. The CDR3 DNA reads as TGCGCCAGCAGCCAATATACTAGCTGGGGGAACACAGATACGCAGTATTTT.